These 15 T cell receptor beta chains share one sample of origin, sequenced in a study of low-dose radiotherapy and immunotherapy resistance in tumors. Time point in this sample: before trial treatment. First-strand cDNA used TRAV- and TRBV-specific primers, covering alpha and beta chains. With a V-primer adapter and a constant-region primer, TCRs were amplified for approximately 19 PCR cycles. TCRdb reanalysed the reads using MiXCR and keeps one entry per CDR3 protein. Altogether over 65,000 distinct CDR3 sequences are present, over 15% being singletons, with the ten largest covering over 2.5%. The input for sequencing was PBMCs, taken before treatment. The receptor source for this set is a male donor with prostate cancer.

Regarding this clonotype: This may arise from a read error, as a much more abundant clone is one base away. V usage is TRBV6-5 and J usage is TRBJ1-5; 9 nucleotides align to TRBD1. From germline, CDR1 is MNHEY and CDR2 SVGAGI. V was clipped by 7 bases and J by 0 bases; unmatched bases: 13. The CDR3 is 18 amino acids. CDR3 nucleotides: TGTGCCAGCAACCCCGGGACAGGGAGGGGGGATAGCAATCAGCCCCAGCATTTT. Its translation: CASNPGTGRGDSNQPQHF.

In regard to this clonotype: This could be a read error, since a much larger clone is one nucleotide away. J is TRBJ2-5 and V is TRBV5-1, with 13 bases lining up with TRBD2. Germline lookup yields CDR1 SGHRS and CDR2 YFSETQ. The junction had 7 bases not matched to a gene; V was cut back by 3 bases and J by 5 bases. This CDR3 is built from 16 residues. The CDR3 nucleotides are TGCGCCAGCAGCTGGGGGACTAGCGGGGTGTCGGAGACCCAGTACTTC. Protein sequence: CASSWGTSGVSETQYF.

Remarks on this clonotype: This likely stems from a read error, as it lies one base from a far larger clone. The chain uses TRBV5-5 and TRBJ1-2, with no clear D. Germline CDR1 is SGHKS and CDR2 is YYEKEE (reference sequence). Deletions cut 1 base from V and 0 bases from J, with 1 base between. This CDR3 has 12 amino acids. In nucleotides, the CDR3 is TGTGCCAGCAGCTTGCCTAACTATGGCTACACCTTC. It is translated as CASSLPNYGYTF.

Ten or more counts support this clonotype. The CDR3 protein is CASSQGSRLAQYF. The CDR3 DNA reads TGTGCCAGCAGCCAAGGGTCGCGTTTGGCCCAGTACTTC. The chain is built from TRBV14 and TRBJ2-5; D remains ambiguous. Per germline, CDR1 SGHDN and CDR2 FVKESK. The CDR3 loop spans 13 amino acids. The V and J ends lost 1 base and 9 bases respectively, with 12 bases between them.

This clonotype was seen at least ten times. The chain employs TRBV5-6 and TRBJ1-2; TRBD1 agrees at 9 bases. Germline V CDR1 and CDR2: SGHDT, YYEEEE. The CDR3 has 15 residues. The ends lost 0 bases at V and 5 bases at J; junction bases unmatched: 5. The CDR3 bases are TGTGCCAGCAGCTTGGTTGCGGGACAGGGATATGGCTACACCTTC. Amino acids: CASSLVAGQGYGYTF.

The chain joins TRBV6-5 to TRBJ1-5, with TRBD1 matching over 7 bases. The CDR3 loop spans 17 amino acids. Germline CDR1 and CDR2: MNHEY and SVGAGI. Losses at the gene ends were 5 bases for V and 7 bases for J; bases not matched to a gene: 17. CDR3 protein: CASSGEGARAIRQPQHF. The CDR3 region has the DNA TGTGCCAGCAGTGGGGAGGGGGCGCGAGCGATTAGGCAGCCCCAGCATTTT.

The sample holds many counts of this clonotype. The chain carries TRBV27 and TRBJ1-1; tentative D call: TRBD1 (6 bases). The CDR3 is 13 amino acids. Per the germline V gene, CDR1 is MNHEY and CDR2 is SMNVEV (reference sequence). The V end lost 5 bases, the J end lost 5 bases, and 12 bases lay between the germline ends. CDR3 amino acids: CASSPQGQTEAFF. The CDR3 bases are TGTGCCAGCAGTCCCCAGGGGCAGACTGAAGCTTTCTTT.

This clonotype was observed at least ten times. The rearrangement links TRBV13 to TRBJ1-1; D is unresolved. CDR1 and CDR2 from the germline V gene are PRHDT and FYEKMQ (reference sequence). The CDR3 totals 13 residues. V lost 1 base to trimming and J lost 4 bases, with 7 bases between them. The CDR3 DNA sequence: TGTGCCAGCAGCTTAGCAGGTTCCACTGAAGCTTTCTTT. Translating gives CASSLAGSTEAFF.

This clonotype was recorded many times. This rearrangement joins TRBV12-3 or TRBV12-4 to TRBJ2-3, with D unclear. This CDR3 has 13 residues. Trimming pared 5 bases from V and 6 bases from J, leaving 12 bases between. CDR3 in DNA: TGTGCCAGCAGTCTCTCTAGATCGGATACGCAGTATTTT. Translation gives CASSLSRSDTQYF.

In this sample, this clonotype turned up many times. V usage is TRBV7-8 and J usage is TRBJ1-1; 9 nucleotides align to TRBD1. The CDR3 is 14 residues long. Germline-derived CDR1 and CDR2 are SGHVS and FQNEAQ. J lost 7 bases, V lost 5 bases, and 8 bases had no gene match. In nucleotides, the CDR3 is TGTGCCAGCAGCCCACTACAGGGGGCCTTTGAAGCTTTCTTT. Its protein product is CASSPLQGAFEAFF.

In its sample, this clonotype was seen many times. The V and J genes are TRBV10-1 and TRBJ2-7; TRBD1 aligns across 7 bases. The CDR3 covers 14 residues. V lost 3 bases, J lost 0 bases, and 2 bases stayed unmatched. CDR1 WNHNN and CDR2 SYGVQD come from the germline V gene (reference sequence). The CDR3 sequence is CASSDHRGSYEQYF. DNA of the CDR3: TGCGCCAGCAGTGACCACAGGGGCTCCTACGAGCAGTACTTC.

This clonotype was seen at least ten times. The chain employs TRBV29-1 and TRBJ2-2; a possible D gene is TRBD1 (6 bases). V shed 7 bases and J shed 4 bases, with 16 bases lying between them. Germline V gene data show CDR1 as SQVTM and CDR2 as ANQGSEA. The CDR3 consists of 14 residues. The CDR3 coding sequence is TGCAGCGGTCGGTTGGGGGCGGGCACCGGGGAGCTGTTTTTT. Protein sequence: CSGRLGAGTGELFF.

This clonotype was detected once. The chain joins TRBV18 to TRBJ2-5; no reliable D call. The CDR3 length is 16 residues. V lost 0 bases and J lost 1, with 12 bases in between. CDR1 is KGHSH, CDR2 LQKENI, per germline. The CDR3 protein is CASSPPITVTQETQYF. The CDR3 DNA sequence: TGTGCCAGCTCACCACCGATTACCGTGACCCAAGAGACCCAGTACTTC.

This clonotype was observed many times. The chain carries TRBV10-3 and TRBJ2-7; 7 positions agree with TRBD1. The J segment lost 9 bases and the V segment lost 6 bases, leaving 17 bases of the junction unmatched. Germline lookup yields CDR1 ENHRY and CDR2 SYGVKD. CDR3 size: 15 residues. DNA for the CDR3: TGTGCCATCAGACCTACACTCCTGCGCCGGGACAGGCAGTACTTC. Residues: CAIRPTLLRRDRQYF.

This clonotype was seen ten or more times. The chain uses TRBV5-1 and TRBJ1-3, with 7 bases that match TRBD1. Germline V gives CDR1 SGHRS, CDR2 YFSETQ. Trimming took 4 bases from V and 4 from J; bases not matched to a gene: 8. The CDR3 has 15 amino acids. CDR3 protein: CASSLGGSRGNTIYF. The CDR3 region has the DNA TGCGCCAGCAGCCTAGGGGGCTCGAGAGGAAACACCATATATTTT.